This T cell receptor beta chain is drawn from a study of patients and donors after allogeneic stem cell transplantation. TCRdb fed the RT-PCR reads into MiXCR, producing one record per CDR3 protein. This sample has 95,000 to 120,000 distinct CDR3 sequences, with 35% to 45% found just once. This CDR3 comprises 13 residues. Germline V gene data show CDR1 as SGHDT and CDR2 as YYEEEE. V was clipped by 4 bases and J by 5 bases; unmatched bases: 5. In its sample, this clonotype was seen a few times. V is TRBV5-6 and J is TRBJ1-2; 7 bases fit TRBD1. Sequences were obtained from blood, either unsorted or a sorted T cell fraction (not recorded which). The source of this sequence is a human donor who was either an allogeneic HSCT recipient or a stem cell or donor lymphocyte infusion donor (not recorded which). It is not recorded whose cells these are; they may come from a transplant donor. The CDR3 DNA follows: TGTGCCAGCAGCCGGGGACAGAGGTATGGCTACACCTTC. Translated, it gives CASSRGQRYGYTF.